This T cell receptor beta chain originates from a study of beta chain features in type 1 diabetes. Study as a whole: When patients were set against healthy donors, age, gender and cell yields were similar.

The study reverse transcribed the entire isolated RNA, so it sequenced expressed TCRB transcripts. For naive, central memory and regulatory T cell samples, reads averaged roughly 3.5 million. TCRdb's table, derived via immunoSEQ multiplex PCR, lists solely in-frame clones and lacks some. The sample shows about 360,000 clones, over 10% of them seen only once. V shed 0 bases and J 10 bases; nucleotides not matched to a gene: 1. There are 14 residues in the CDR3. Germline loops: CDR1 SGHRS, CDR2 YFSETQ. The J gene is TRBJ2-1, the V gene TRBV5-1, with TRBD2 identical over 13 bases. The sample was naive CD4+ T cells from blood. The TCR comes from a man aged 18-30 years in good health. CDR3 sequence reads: CASSLGLAGGEQFF. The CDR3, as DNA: TGCGCCAGCAGCTTGGGACTAGCGGGAGGCGAGCAGTTCTTC.